This T cell receptor (beta chain) was observed in a study of post-analysis software for immune sequencing data. Study context: As for disease course, relapsing-remitting, secondary progressive and progressive-relapsing multiple sclerosis were all included. Findings and limits, study-wide: Samples prepared in the same batch strongly co-clustered by F measure. For normalized Chao1 diversity, multiple sclerosis patients scored significantly lower than controls did. Higher frequency in patients than in controls was seen for roughly five TRBV segments, with TRBV5-6, TRBV5-1 and TRBV20-1 among them.

The TCR beta cDNA libraries contained unique molecular identifiers. Starting from around 1 to 10 million T cells, the study yielded about 490,000 cDNA molecules. In TCRdb, the PCR reads were re-called with MiXCR into one record per CDR3 protein. Found here are about 540,000 distinct CDR3 sequences, under 40% of them singletons; the top ten hold around 6%. In germline, CDR1 is DFQATT, CDR2 SNEGSKA (reference sequence). CDR3 size: 15 residues. V was pared by 3 bases and J by 1 base, with 7 bases of the junction left unmatched. This clonotype has only one observation. The antigen is undetermined. Sequencing was performed on blood. The sequence came from a girl between 2 and 17 years old with multiple sclerosis. The rearrangement joins TRBV20-1 to TRBJ2-3; TRBD2 matches 7 bases. CDR3 region: CSASGAGVRTDTQYF. The CDR3 DNA follows: TGCAGTGCTAGTGGGGCGGGGGTCCGCACAGATACGCAGTATTTT.